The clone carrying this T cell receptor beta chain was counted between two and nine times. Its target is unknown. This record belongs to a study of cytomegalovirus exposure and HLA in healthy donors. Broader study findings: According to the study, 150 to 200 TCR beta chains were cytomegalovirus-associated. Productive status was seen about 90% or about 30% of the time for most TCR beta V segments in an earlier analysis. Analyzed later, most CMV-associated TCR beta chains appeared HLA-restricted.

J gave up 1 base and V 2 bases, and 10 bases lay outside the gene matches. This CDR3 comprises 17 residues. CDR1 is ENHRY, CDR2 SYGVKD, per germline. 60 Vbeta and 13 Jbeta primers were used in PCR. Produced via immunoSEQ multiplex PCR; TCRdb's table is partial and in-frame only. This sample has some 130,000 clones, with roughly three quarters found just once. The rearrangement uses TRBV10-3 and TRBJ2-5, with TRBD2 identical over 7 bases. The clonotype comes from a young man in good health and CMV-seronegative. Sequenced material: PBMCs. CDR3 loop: CAISEGDTGTIQETQYF. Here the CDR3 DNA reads TGTGCCATCAGTGAGGGCGACACCGGGACTATCCAAGAGACCCAGTACTTC.